Sequencing of this T cell receptor beta chain was carried out in a study of T cells in Graves' hyperthyroidism and ophthalmopathy. Study details: Upon initial diagnosis and before any treatment, peripheral blood was collected.

The V end lost 2 bases, the J end lost 1 base, and 11 bases lay between the germline ends. Germline loops: CDR1 WSHSY, CDR2 SAAADI. There are 15 residues in the CDR3. This clonotype showed up just a few times. What was amplified from RNA transcripts were TCR beta CDR3 regions. HTBI primers were the set used in a first-round RT-PCR of the TCR CDR3. TCRdb processed the multiplex PCR reads anew with MiXCR; each CDR3 protein has one entry. This table holds 300,000 to 450,000 distinct CDR3 sequences, approximately 13% found once. Using roughly 9.4 ml of fresh peripheral blood, PBMCs were prepared. The gene calls are TRBV10-2 and TRBJ1-1; D ambiguous. What was sequenced was blood. The sequence was obtained from a man aged 25 to 40 with Graves' hyperthyroidism that later progressed to Graves' ophthalmopathy. CDR3 in DNA: TGCGCCAGCAGTGAGCCCGGAGTTGGGAACACTGAAGCTTTCTTT. Protein sequence: CASSEPGVGNTEAFF.